Sequencing of this T cell receptor (beta chain) was carried out in a study of blood T cell repertoires in COVID-19. Study-level information: Some COVID-19 samples were acute and others convalescent; all came from the United States, Italy and Spain. In each case, the material was cDNA or gDNA derived from T cells, B-cell-depleted T cells, or PBMCs.

V was trimmed by 4 bases and J by 5 bases, leaving 8 bases between them. Germline V lookup: CDR1 KGHSH, CDR2 LQKENI. The CDR3 extends over 12 amino acids. Produced via immunoSEQ multiplex PCR; TCRdb's table is partial and in-frame only. The sample consists of about 330,000 clones, about 92% of them appearing once. Participants reported their clinical history, and cohort assignment relied on those reports. For recovered donors of Cohort 3, there were two negative PCRs, clearance, or symptom resolution. The receptor was isolated from a woman between 25 and 40 years old who had recovered from COVID-19. The sequenced material came from PBMCs or T cells enriched from blood (not recorded which). This chain joins TRBV18 and TRBJ1-1; no definite D call. The CDR3 region is CASSRLATEAFF. The DNA for the CDR3 is TGTGCCAGCTCACGACTGGCTACTGAAGCTTTCTTT.